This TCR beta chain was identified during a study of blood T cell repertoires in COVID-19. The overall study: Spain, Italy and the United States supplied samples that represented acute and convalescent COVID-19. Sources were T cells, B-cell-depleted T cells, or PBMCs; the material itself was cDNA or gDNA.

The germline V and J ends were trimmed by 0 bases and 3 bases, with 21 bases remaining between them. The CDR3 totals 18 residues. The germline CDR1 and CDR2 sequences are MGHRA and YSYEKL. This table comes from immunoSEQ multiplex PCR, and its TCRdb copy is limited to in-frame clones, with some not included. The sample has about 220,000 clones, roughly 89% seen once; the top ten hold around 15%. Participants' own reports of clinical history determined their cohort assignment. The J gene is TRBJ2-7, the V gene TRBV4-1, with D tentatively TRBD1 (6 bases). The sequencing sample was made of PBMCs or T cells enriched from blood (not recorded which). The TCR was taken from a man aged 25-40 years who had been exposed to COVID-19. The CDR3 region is CASSQDRGLGAGIYEQYF. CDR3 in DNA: TGCGCCAGCAGCCAAGATCGTGGTTTGGGGGCAGGGATCTACGAGCAGTACTTC.